This T cell receptor beta chain stems from a study of T cells in Graves' hyperthyroidism and ophthalmopathy. At the level of the study: Staff took peripheral blood when the initial diagnosis was made, before any treatment began.

TCR beta CDR3 regions were amplified from RNA transcripts. First-round RT-PCR targeting the TCR CDR3 was performed with the HTBI primer set. TCRdb itself ran the multiplex PCR reads through MiXCR, one entry per CDR3 protein. The sample holds around 300,000 distinct CDR3 sequences, over 12% seen once. There are many counts of this clonotype. The sample taken for sequencing was blood. This clonotype was obtained from a woman between 50 and 59 years old with Graves' hyperthyroidism that later progressed to Graves' ophthalmopathy.

CDR3 sequence reads: CASGANTNYGYTF. The DNA of the CDR3 is TGTGCCAGCGGGGCAAACACTAACTATGGCTACACCTTC. This chain connects TRBV28 to TRBJ1-2, with D perhaps matching TRBD1 (5 bases). The V gene's germline CDR1 is MDHEN and CDR2 SYDVKM. Between the trimmed V and J ends, which lost 8 bases and 0 bases, there was a span of 10 bases. CDR3 length equals 13 residues.